The source of this TCR beta chain is a study of blood T cell repertoires in COVID-19. On the study more broadly: Whether acute or convalescent, the COVID-19 samples came from the United States, Italy and Spain. From T cells, B-cell-depleted T cells, or PBMCs came the material, which was cDNA or gDNA.

This clone was counted a few times. As processed by the authors: Amplification with reference gene primers provided the estimates of nucleated cell counts. The repertoire was sequenced with immunoSEQ multiplex PCR; TCRdb's copy has only in-frame clones and lacks some. That table supplies the V and J calls and clone size; D and trimming were determined from the DNA. The table includes 150,000 to 200,000 clones, roughly 79% detected once. The CDR3 has 12 amino acids. Trimming left V 3 bases short and J 6 bases short, with 9 bases between. Germline V gene sequence: CDR1 SGHNT, CDR2 YYREEE (reference sequence).

This clonotype was sampled from a woman in her 70s with acute or convalescent COVID-19. The sequenced material came from peripheral blood. The genes are TRBV5-4 and TRBJ1-1; D is perhaps TRBD1 (5 bases). The CDR3 DNA follows: TGTGCCAGCAGCTCAACGGGGGCTGAAGCTTTCTTT. Its translation is CASSSTGAEAFF. The variable domain in full, with the rest retrieved from reference TRBV5-4 and TRBJ1-1, is ETGVTQSPTHLIKTRGQQVTLRCSSQSGHNTVSWYQQALGQGPQFIFQYYREEENGRGNFPPRFSGLQFPNYSSELNVNALELDDSALYLCASSSTGAEAFFGQGTRLTVV.